The subject of this entry is one TCR beta chain. The assay was immunoSEQ multiplex PCR, and TCRdb's table has in-frame clones only and misses some. Of about 56,000 clones in the sample, approximately 72% are singletons; the top ten hold 4% to 5%. This specimen belongs to a study of blood T cell repertoires in COVID-19. Across the study: In each case, the material was cDNA or gDNA derived from T cells, B-cell-depleted T cells, or PBMCs.

The CDR3 has 13 amino acids. Germline lookup yields CDR1 SGHTA and CDR2 FQGNSA. With 1 base removed from V and 7 bases from J, the gap between germline ends came to 9 bases. Patients at the Seattle site were enrolled during active infection and followed longitudinally. This receptor was obtained from a woman in her 70s with COVID-19, enrolled during active disease. Material: peripheral blood. This chain uses TRBV7-2 with TRBJ2-3; no clear D gene. The CDR3 loop is CASSLGFTNTQYF. The CDR3 DNA follows: TGTGCCAGCAGCTTAGGGTTTACAAATACGCAGTATTTT.